This T cell receptor (beta chain) appears in the sequencing data of a study of blood T cell repertoires in COVID-19. Study information: Acute and convalescent COVID-19 specimens originated in the United States, Italy and Spain. PBMCs, B-cell-depleted T cells, or T cells were the source of the cDNA or gDNA that made up the material.

Germline assignment: CDR1 MNHEY and CDR2 SMNVEV (reference sequence). The CDR3 spans 15 residues. The V gene lost 2 bases and the J gene lost 1 base, with 10 bases spanning the gap. Original processing notes: It was from reference gene primer amplification that nucleated cell counts were estimated. The table came from immunoSEQ multiplex PCR; TCRdb's copy has only in-frame clones and leaves some out. D and trimming were read from the DNA, whereas the V and J calls and clone size are those reported in that table. The sample has 350,000 to 450,000 clones; around 89% are singletons. Material for sequencing was peripheral blood. The clonotype comes from a man aged 35-49 years with acute or convalescent COVID-19. V usage is TRBV27 and J usage is TRBJ2-3, with TRBD2 as a possible D gene (5 bases). The CDR3 nucleotides are TGTGCCAGCAGTTTAAGCGCGGGCCGCACAGATACGCAGTATTTT. This encodes CASSLSAGRTDTQYF.